A single sample is the source of the 32 T cell receptor beta chains below, sequenced in a study of blood T cells in healthy people across ages. The second PCR ran roughly 6 to 11 cycles with a sample-barcoded 5' primer and J-beta primers. Via MiXCR, TCRdb re-called the 5' RACE reads, giving one row per CDR3 protein. The sample has approximately 780,000 distinct CDR3 sequences, roughly 25% seen once. This sample also belongs to another study, concerning T cells of mothers and their children.

Sequenced sample: blood. Every receptor here comes from a boy aged 10-17 years in good health.

V gene TRBV20-1 combines with J gene TRBJ1-1; no firm D call. The CDR3 covers 11 residues. V was pared by 4 bases and J by 1 base, with 4 bases between. CDR1 is DFQATT, CDR2 SNEGSKA, per germline (reference sequence). The CDR3 loop is CSAIGNTEAFF. In DNA, the CDR3 is TGCAGTGCTATCGGGAACACTGAAGCTTTCTTT.

This clonotype was recorded a few times. The rearrangement joins TRBV2 to TRBJ1-4, with TRBD1 as a possible D gene (5 bases). V lost 4 bases and J 10 bases, leaving 19 bases between the germline ends. The CDR3 consists of 15 residues. CDR1 and CDR2 (germline): SNHLY, FYNNEI. CDR3 in amino acids: CASSGTGAISRKLFF. Here the CDR3 DNA reads TGTGCCAGCAGTGGGACCGGGGCGATAAGTCGAAAACTGTTTTTT.

V and J are TRBV12-3 or TRBV12-4 and TRBJ2-7; TRBD1 matches at 9 bases. With V trimmed by 6 bases and J by 5 bases, 11 bases remained unmatched. The CDR3 runs 15 residues. The CDR3 coding sequence is TGTGCCAGCAGCAATGCCGGGACAGGGAGCCACGAGCAGTACTTC. Protein sequence: CASSNAGTGSHEQYF.

The chain recombines TRBV6-5 with TRBJ1-3; a weak D match, TRBD1 (6 bases). The CDR3 extends over 17 amino acids. CDR1 is MNHEY and CDR2 is SVGAGI in the germline V gene. Trimming stripped 3 bases from V and 3 bases from J, with 18 bases between. The CDR3 DNA reads TGTGCCAGCAGTTATGGTTCACAGGGTGAGAGTGGAAACACCATATATTTT. Its protein is CASSYGSQGESGNTIYF.

This clonotype appeared a few times. This chain connects TRBV3-1 to TRBJ2-7; the match to TRBD2 covers 8 bases. Germline V gives CDR1 LGHDT, CDR2 YNNKEL (reference sequence). The trim removed 0 bases at V and 3 bases at J, leaving 4 bases unmatched. The CDR3 consists of 15 residues. The CDR3 nucleotides read TGTGCCAGCAGCCAAGACGGGCGGGGGGTCTACGAGCAGTACTTC. Translation gives CASSQDGRGVYEQYF.

The V and J genes are TRBV5-1 and TRBJ2-7, with a tentative D call TRBD2 (5 bases). The V end was cut by 4 bases, the J end by 2 bases, with 16 bases between. The CDR3 consists of 15 residues. In germline, CDR1 is SGHRS, CDR2 YFSETQ. CDR3 sequence: CASSADSSGTYEQYF. In nucleotides, the CDR3 is TGCGCCAGCAGCGCGGACTCTTCGGGGACCTACGAGCAGTACTTC.

This rearrangement joins TRBV24-1 to TRBJ2-5; a weak D match, TRBD2 (6 bases). The germline V gene has CDR1 KGHDR and CDR2 SFDVKD. The CDR3 extends over 16 amino acids. V gave up 2 bases and J gave up 4 bases, with 16 bases separating them. CDR3 bases: TGTGCCACCAGTGATTCTACCCCCCGGGGGAGAGAGACCCAGTACTTC. This sequence encodes CATSDSTPRGRETQYF.

This clonotype showed up just a few times. This chain joins TRBV12-3 or TRBV12-4 and TRBJ1-1; unclear D gene. Trimming pared 8 bases from V and 2 bases from J, leaving 12 bases between. The CDR3 length is 13 residues. The CDR3 bases are TGTGCCAGCCTAATGGCAGGAAACACTGAAGCTTTCTTT. This sequence encodes CASLMAGNTEAFF.

To note about this clonotype: The conserved final phenylalanine or tryptophan is absent from the CDR3, which likely points to a read error. The chain is built from TRBV29-1 and TRBJ1-1; D remains ambiguous. Trimming took 2 bases from V and 7 from J, leaving 17 bases between them. Germline V lookup: CDR1 SQVTM, CDR2 ANQGSEA. The CDR3 is 14 amino acids. CDR3 in DNA: TGCAGCGTTGAAATACGACAAGGGAGGGTTGAAGCTTTCCTT. Translation: CSVEIRQGRVEAFL.

This clonotype came up once. V usage is TRBV5-1 and J usage is TRBJ1-6; no clear D. The CDR3 is made up of 12 amino acids. Between the trimmed V and J ends, which lost 3 bases and 9 bases, there was a span of 7 bases. Germline CDR1 and CDR2: SGHRS and YFSETQ. The DNA for the CDR3 is TGCGCCAGCAGCTCGCCCGGTTCACCCCTCCACTTT. The encoded protein is CASSSPGSPLHF.

This rearrangement joins TRBV28 to TRBJ2-3, with 10 bases identical to TRBD2. CDR1 is MDHEN and CDR2 is SYDVKM in the germline V gene. V dropped 6 bases and J dropped 5; count of bases not matched to a gene: 5. CDR3 length: 14 residues. The CDR3 nucleotides read TGTGCCAGCAGACTGGGACTAGCGCTAGATACGCAGTATTTT. Translating gives CASRLGLALDTQYF. The whole variable domain, remainder taken from reference TRBV28 and TRBJ2-3, is DVKVTQSSRYLVKRTGEKVFLECVQDMDHENMFWYRQDPGLGLRLIYFSYDVKMKEKGDIPEGYSVSREKKERFSLILESASTNQTSMYLCASRLGLALDTQYFGPGTRLTVL.

The rearrangement uses TRBV5-1 and TRBJ2-7, with a tentative D call TRBD1 (7 bases). Deletions cut 4 bases from V and 4 bases from J, with 15 bases between. CDR1 SGHRS and CDR2 YFSETQ come from the germline V gene. CDR3 length: 14 amino acids. The CDR3 reads CASSAGQSLYEQYF. CDR3 bases: TGCGCCAGCAGCGCGGGACAGTCCTTGTACGAGCAGTACTTC.

In DNA form, the CDR3 reads TGTGCCAGCAGTTACTGGGACAGGGGGCGGGAGTCACCCCTCCACTTT. Protein sequence: CASSYWDRGRESPLHF. The chain joins TRBV6-5 to TRBJ1-6; 12 bases are shared with TRBD1. Germline CDR1 is MNHEY and CDR2 is SVGAGI. With 1 base clipped from V and 10 bases from J, the junction kept 5 bases outside the gene matches. The CDR3 covers 16 residues.

This rearrangement joins TRBV3-1 to TRBJ2-3, with D possibly being TRBD1 (5 bases). There are 16 residues in the CDR3. Trimming took 5 bases from V and 6 from J, leaving 21 bases between them. Germline-derived CDR1 and CDR2 are LGHDT and YNNKEL (reference sequence). The chain's CDR3 is CASSTPVGAAFDTQYF. CDR3 DNA: TGTGCCAGCAGCACTCCCGTTGGGGCCGCCTTTGATACGCAGTATTTT.

The chain is built from TRBV10-3 and TRBJ1-2; 9 positions agree with TRBD1. Germline lookup yields CDR1 ENHRY and CDR2 SYGVKD. Trimming removed 0 bases from V and 4 bases from J; junction bases left unmatched: 3. The CDR3 runs to 15 residues. The chain's CDR3 is CAISESWDRVYGYTF. The CDR3 nucleotides read TGTGCCATCAGTGAGTCGTGGGACAGGGTCTATGGCTACACCTTC.

This clonotype was observed a handful of times. The chain combines TRBV20-1 with TRBJ2-5; 9 bases line up with TRBD2. CDR1 is DFQATT and CDR2 is SNEGSKA in the germline V gene (reference sequence). There are 16 residues in the CDR3. The ends lost 6 bases at V and 4 bases at J; junction bases unmatched: 15. CDR3 nucleotides: TGCAGTGCCAGCCTCCCCCGGACTAGCGAGGGAGAGACCCAGTACTTC. It codes for CSASLPRTSEGETQYF.

In this sample, this clonotype turned up a few times. J is TRBJ2-5 and V is TRBV29-1; tentative D call: TRBD2 (6 bases). Trimming removed 7 bases at V and 5 bases at J, with 11 bases between. Germline CDR1 SQVTM, CDR2 ANQGSEA. The CDR3 has 11 amino acids. For the CDR3, the DNA is TGCAGCGGACGGGAGTTGGAGACCCAGTACTTC. Translated, it gives CSGRELETQYF.

This chain connects TRBV9 to TRBJ2-5, with 11 bases fitting TRBD2. CDR3 length equals 18 residues. Germline CDR1 SGDLS, CDR2 YYNGEE. Trimming took 4 bases from V and 1 from J; bases not matched to a gene: 12. The CDR3 bases are TGTGCCAGCAGCCCCCGACTAGCGGGGACGCCATTCCAAGAGACCCAGTACTTC. Translation: CASSPRLAGTPFQETQYF.

The chain links TRBV10-3 to TRBJ1-3; the D is unclear. Between the trimmed V and J ends, which lost 0 bases and 0 bases, there was a span of 12 bases. Germline lookup yields CDR1 ENHRY and CDR2 SYGVKD. CDR3 length: 17 residues. CDR3 protein: CAISESVQVISGNTIYF. CDR3 nucleotides: TGTGCCATCAGTGAGTCGGTCCAGGTAATCTCTGGAAACACCATATATTTT.

The V call is TRBV29-1, the J call TRBJ2-7, with D tentatively TRBD1 or TRBD2 (6 bases each). In germline, CDR1 is SQVTM, CDR2 ANQGSEA. Trimming pared 1 base from V and 7 bases from J, leaving 20 bases between. The CDR3 has 15 residues. The CDR3 protein is CSVEVVGGIIREQYF. The CDR3 coding sequence is TGCAGCGTTGAAGTGGTAGGGGGGATTATCCGAGAGCAGTACTTC.

The chain is built from TRBV20-1 and TRBJ2-5; 9 bases match TRBD2. The CDR3 sequence is 15 residues long. Germline loops: CDR1 DFQATT, CDR2 SNEGSKA (reference sequence). V lost 0 bases and J lost 7; bases outside the gene matches: 9. Written as DNA, the CDR3 is TGCAGTGCTAGAGACGCGGGGGGGGGAAGGGGGACCCAGTACTTC. Amino acid sequence: CSARDAGGGRGTQYF.

This chain links TRBV4-1 with TRBJ2-1; tentatively, D is TRBD1 (6 bases). TRBJ2-7 explains the end of the DNA better; the J call may be wrong. CDR3 size: 15 residues. CDR1 and CDR2 (germline): MGHRA, YSYEKL. CDR3 nucleotide sequence: TGCGCCAGCAGCCAAGGTATCAGGGGAAGGTACGAGCAGTACTTC. Protein: CASSQGIRGRYEQYF.

The V gene is TRBV7-9, the J gene TRBJ2-5, with 8 bases lining up with TRBD1. V shed 5 bases, J shed 2 bases, and the junction held 10 bases outside the gene matches. CDR1 and CDR2 (germline): SEHNR, FQNEAQ (reference sequence). The CDR3 covers 16 residues. CDR3 DNA sequence: TGTGCCAGCAGCCTACGCCGACAGGGGACACAAGAGACCCAGTACTTC. Translating gives CASSLRRQGTQETQYF.

This clonotype appeared once. The V gene is TRBV5-8, the J gene TRBJ1-6, with a tentative D call TRBD1 (5 bases). CDR3 length equals 14 residues. Germline CDR1 is SGHTS and CDR2 is YDEGEE. V shed 4 bases and J shed 7 bases, with 12 bases lying between them. The CDR3 DNA reads as TGTGCCAGCAGCCCCGACAGTTGGAATTCACCCCTCCACTTT. Encoded protein: CASSPDSWNSPLHF.

The CDR3 reads CSAARREQFF. The CDR3 DNA follows: TGCAGTGCGGCCAGAAGGGAGCAGTTCTTC. The chain recombines TRBV20-1 with TRBJ2-5; D remains ambiguous. The tail of the sequence fits TRBJ2-1 better, so the J call may be wrong. This CDR3 comprises 10 residues. Germline V gives CDR1 DFQATT, CDR2 SNEGSKA (reference sequence).

The chain uses TRBV3-1 and TRBJ2-5; TRBD2 agrees at 7 bases. The CDR3 totals 14 residues. V trimming: 8 bases; J trimming: 6 bases; junction bases outside the gene matches: 12. Germline CDR1 reads LGHDT; CDR2 reads YNNKEL (reference sequence). The CDR3 region is CASADGGTSQTQYF. The CDR3 DNA follows: TGTGCCAGCGCGGACGGGGGGACTTCACAGACCCAGTACTTC.

The chain recombines TRBV25-1 with TRBJ1-4; TRBD1 matches 9 bases. Germline V gene data show CDR1 as MGHDK and CDR2 as SYGVNS. The CDR3 is 15 residues long. The V gene end was trimmed by 2 bases and the J gene end by 7 bases; junction bases not matched to a gene: 5. For the CDR3, the DNA is TGTGCCAGCAGTGAAGTGGGACAGGGTAGTGAAAAACTGTTTTTT. Translation: CASSEVGQGSEKLFF.

This clonotype occurred many times. In DNA, the CDR3 is TGTGCCAGCAGCTTAGTAAATAATGAGCAGTTCTTC. It specifies CASSLVNNEQFF. This chain links TRBV7-8 with TRBJ2-1; D uncertain. This CDR3 is built from 12 residues. Trimming shortened V by 1 base and J by 7 bases, and 5 bases separated the two germline ends. Germline V gives CDR1 SGHVS, CDR2 FQNEAQ.

The chain uses TRBV24-1 and TRBJ2-1; TRBD1 aligns across 9 bases. V dropped 4 bases and J dropped 6; count of bases not matched to a gene: 12. The CDR3 runs 17 residues. CDR1 KGHDR and CDR2 SFDVKD come from the germline V gene. The CDR3 spells CATSDQSGTGSLNEQFF. The CDR3 region has the DNA TGTGCCACCAGTGACCAGTCCGGGACAGGGTCTCTCAATGAGCAGTTCTTC.

This chain uses TRBV20-1 with TRBJ2-5; 9 nucleotides match TRBD1. This CDR3 is 15 amino acids long. Germline CDR1 and CDR2: DFQATT and SNEGSKA (reference sequence). V gave up 5 bases and J gave up 5 bases; unmatched junction bases: 12. For the CDR3, the DNA is TGCAGTGCTGGGGTCGAGACAGGGGGTCTCGAGACCCAGTACTTC. Translation: CSAGVETGGLETQYF.

This clonotype was counted between two and nine times. The chain joins TRBV12-3 or TRBV12-4 to TRBJ2-5, with 7 bases that match TRBD2. The DNA end lines up better with TRBJ2-1; the J call may be wrong. This CDR3 region has 16 residues. The CDR3 DNA sequence: TGTGCCAGCAGTACTCTGGGGACCCTAGCGGTCCATGAGCAGTTCTTC. This translates into CASSTLGTLAVHEQFF.

This sequence joins TRBV11-2 and TRBJ2-5, with a possible D match to TRBD2 (5 bases). V was clipped by 1 base and J by 5 bases, with 11 bases between them. In germline, CDR1 is SGHAT, CDR2 FQNNGV. The length of the CDR3 is 14 residues. The CDR3, as DNA: TGTGCCAGCAGCTTAGTCGGGTGGGAGGAGACCCAGTACTTC. Translating gives CASSLVGWEETQYF.